Below, 20 T cell receptor beta chains from the same sample are listed, as sequenced in a study of shared clonotypes between healthy human individuals. Assay used: immunoSEQ multiplex PCR; TCRdb lists only in-frame clones, some missing. The sample contains about 2.3 million clones, approximately 93% of which appear only once. The material sequenced was naive CD4+ T cells from PBMCs. Described subset: CD45RA+ positively selected. The receptors originated from a man younger than 35 in good health. Some clones in this sample may be carry-over from other donors' samples.

This chain joins TRBV14 and TRBJ2-7; no reliable D call. This CDR3 has 13 amino acids. Per germline, CDR1 SGHDN and CDR2 FVKESK. V gave up 5 bases and J gave up 2 bases, with 10 bases separating them. The CDR3 spells CASSRNTPYEQYF. For the CDR3, the DNA is TGTGCCAGCAGCAGGAACACTCCCTACGAGCAGTACTTC.

The chain couples TRBV18 to TRBJ1-5; 9 bases are a match to TRBD1. The CDR3 has 15 amino acids. The trim removed 3 bases at V and 7 bases at J, leaving 7 bases unmatched. CDR1 is KGHSH, CDR2 LQKENI, per germline. CDR3 amino acids: CASSPGQGTGQPQHF. CDR3 nucleotide sequence: TGTGCCAGCTCACCGGGACAGGGCACGGGACAGCCCCAGCATTTT.

The chain uses TRBV19 and TRBJ1-1, with D possibly matching TRBD1 (6 bases). Germline CDR1 is LNHDA and CDR2 is SQIVND (reference sequence). Trimming left V 3 bases short and J 3 bases short, with 17 bases between. The CDR3 consists of 16 residues. This CDR3 reads CASSITPTGGDTEAFF. In DNA form, the CDR3 reads TGTGCCAGTAGTATCACCCCGACAGGCGGGGACACTGAAGCTTTCTTT. The full variable domain, in which reference TRBV19 and TRBJ1-1 provide the parts outside the CDR3, is DGGITQSPKYLFRKEGQNVTLSCEQNLNHDAMYWYRQDPGQGLRLIYYSQIVNDFQKGDIAEGYSVSREKKESFPLTVTSAQKNPTAFYLCASSITPTGGDTEAFFGQGTRLTVV.

This clone was picked up one time. The chain carries TRBV25-1 and TRBJ2-2; D unclear. CDR3 length equals 16 residues. The germline V and J ends were trimmed by 5 bases and 4 bases, with 17 bases remaining between them. Looked up from germline, CDR1 is MGHDK and CDR2 is SYGVNS. The CDR3 nucleotides read TGTGCCAGCAGTCTCAACCCCGGCAGTCCCACCGGGGAGCTGTTTTTT. Amino acids: CASSLNPGSPTGELFF.

The chain links TRBV30 to TRBJ1-5; no clear D gene. CDR1 is GTSNPN and CDR2 is SVGIG in the germline V gene (reference sequence). V dropped 5 bases and J dropped 1 base, with 9 bases sitting between them. CDR3 size: 13 residues. The CDR3 DNA sequence: TGTGCCTGGGCACGGGGAAGCAATCAGCCCCAGCATTTT. Translated, it gives CAWARGSNQPQHF.

V and J are TRBV25-1 and TRBJ1-6; 10 bases line up with TRBD1. Trimming removed 3 bases from V and 6 bases from J; junction bases left unmatched: 5. The germline gives CDR1 MGHDK, CDR2 SYGVNS. This CDR3 is 16 amino acids long. The CDR3 spells CASSEGTGALNSPLHF. For the CDR3, the DNA is TGTGCCAGCAGTGAGGGGACAGGGGCGCTTAATTCACCCCTCCACTTT.

This clone was seen only once. The CDR3 region has the DNA TGTGCCAGCAGCTCCTACGGGGTACAAGAGACCCAGTACTTC. It is translated as CASSSYGVQETQYF. The chain is built from TRBV7-7 and TRBJ2-5; D may be TRBD2 (5 bases). The CDR3 is made up of 14 amino acids. Germline CDR1 reads SSHAT; CDR2 reads FNYEAQ (reference sequence). Trimming stripped 4 bases from V and 2 bases from J, with 11 bases between.

CDR3 coding DNA: TGTGCCAGCCGGCAGGGGGCGGTCGGGGAGCTGTTTTTT. This codes for CASRQGAVGELFF. V and J are TRBV2 and TRBJ2-2; 8 nucleotides line up with TRBD1. Germline V gene data show CDR1 as SNHLY and CDR2 as FYNNEI. This CDR3 spans 13 amino acids. V lost 8 bases and J lost 7; bases outside the gene matches: 6.

V usage is TRBV28 and J usage is TRBJ1-3; D is uncertain. Looked up from germline, CDR1 is MDHEN and CDR2 is SYDVKM. This CDR3 comprises 13 residues. V was trimmed by 3 bases and J by 4 bases, leaving 7 bases between them. The CDR3 loop is CASSLGIGNTIYF. The CDR3 DNA sequence: TGTGCCAGCAGTTTGGGGATAGGAAACACCATATATTTT.

A single count supports this clone. V usage is TRBV28 and J usage is TRBJ2-7; D is undetermined. Germline-derived CDR1 and CDR2 are MDHEN and SYDVKM. The CDR3 is 12 amino acids. Trimming left V 5 bases short and J 5 bases short, with 10 bases between. The CDR3 region is CASSKSFDEQYF. Here the CDR3 DNA reads TGTGCCAGCAGTAAGAGTTTCGACGAGCAGTACTTC.

The chain joins TRBV19 to TRBJ2-7; tentatively, D is TRBD1 (5 bases). Trimming removed 1 base at V and 0 bases at J, with 10 bases between. This CDR3 comprises 15 residues. The germline V gene encodes CDR1 LNHDA and CDR2 SQIVND (reference sequence). CDR3 region: CASSIGPGNSYEQYF. Here the CDR3 DNA reads TGTGCCAGTAGTATAGGTCCAGGGAACTCCTACGAGCAGTACTTC.

V is TRBV5-1 and J is TRBJ2-2; D not certain. The CDR3 spans 14 residues. V was pared by 0 bases and J by 4 bases, with 7 bases between. CDR1 SGHRS and CDR2 YFSETQ come from the germline V gene. Written as DNA, the CDR3 is TGCGCCAGCAGCTTGGGGCTGGGCACCGGGGAGCTGTTTTTT. Encoded protein: CASSLGLGTGELFF.

Regarding this clone: The same CDR3 can be traced to other DNA sequences in this sample. The J gene is TRBJ1-2, the V gene TRBV2; D is possibly TRBD1 (5 bases). Germline V CDR1 and CDR2: SNHLY, FYNNEI. Trimming left V 6 bases short and J 2 bases short, with 13 bases between. The CDR3 is 14 residues long. The CDR3 DNA follows: TGTGCCAGCAGCCCCGGGACGGGGAACTATGGCTACACCTTC. It yields the protein CASSPGTGNYGYTF.

The chain has TRBV7-2 and TRBJ2-7; D unresolved. Trimming removed 4 bases at V and 3 bases at J, with 4 bases between. CDR1 and CDR2 from the germline V gene are SGHTA and FQGNSA. The CDR3 is 11 amino acids. In DNA, the CDR3 is TGTGCCAGCAGCTATAACTACGAGCAGTACTTC. Translating gives CASSYNYEQYF.

The CDR3 here is CASSLPGALWNEQFF. The DNA of the CDR3 is TGTGCCAGCAGTTTACCAGGGGCGCTTTGGAATGAGCAGTTCTTC. This chain joins TRBV28 and TRBJ2-1; D is perhaps TRBD1 (6 bases). V lost 2 bases and J lost 7, with 15 bases in between. CDR3 length: 15 amino acids. Germline V gives CDR1 MDHEN, CDR2 SYDVKM.

V and J are TRBV28 and TRBJ2-7; TRBD1 matches 8 bases. J lost 2 bases, V lost 8 bases, and 14 bases had no gene match. This CDR3 has 16 amino acids. Per the germline V gene, CDR1 is MDHEN and CDR2 is SYDVKM. CDR3 bases: TGTGCCAGCGGGCTCTCCTACGGGACAGGCCCCTACGAGCAGTACTTC. It specifies CASGLSYGTGPYEQYF.

The J gene is TRBJ1-2, the V gene TRBV5-1; 9 positions match TRBD1. CDR1 SGHRS and CDR2 YFSETQ come from the germline V gene. This CDR3 spans 17 amino acids. With 3 bases clipped from V and 8 bases from J, the junction kept 17 bases outside the gene matches. The CDR3 DNA sequence: TGCGCCAGCAGCTCCCGGACAGGGGCGACAACCGGGGGAGGCTACACCTTC. Translated, it gives CASSSRTGATTGGGYTF.

The chain joins TRBV7-2 to TRBJ2-4; D is possibly TRBD2 (5 bases). This CDR3 spans 14 amino acids. The germline CDR1 and CDR2 sequences are SGHTA and FQGNSA. The V and J ends lost 5 bases and 6 bases respectively, with 14 bases between them. The CDR3 nucleotides read TGTGCCAGCAGCACGAACCGGGAACTAAACATTCAGTACTTC. Its protein is CASSTNRELNIQYF.

In its sample, this clone was seen once. The V call is TRBV30, the J call TRBJ2-2; no firm D call. The V gene's germline CDR1 is GTSNPN and CDR2 SVGIG (reference sequence). Trimming removed 1 base from V and 0 bases from J, with 12 bases in between. This CDR3 comprises 16 residues. CDR3 sequence: CAWSAPSVANTGELFF. The CDR3 DNA follows: TGTGCCTGGAGTGCTCCAAGCGTTGCGAACACCGGGGAGCTGTTTTTT.

The genes are TRBV18 and TRBJ2-6, with 8 bases fitting TRBD1. The CDR3 has 20 residues. J lost 9 bases, V lost 2 bases, and 21 bases had no gene match. Germline CDR1 KGHSH, CDR2 LQKENI. CDR3: CASSPVVRGLRGSRDNVLTF. CDR3 nucleotides: TGTGCCAGCTCACCAGTTGTCAGGGGGCTCCGGGGAAGTCGGGACAACGTCCTGACTTTC.